This T cell receptor (beta chain) was identified in a study of CD8+ T cells in alopecia areata. RNA extraction was followed by reverse transcription into cDNA, which acted as the sequencing template. Generated by immunoSEQ multiplex PCR, the TCRdb table keeps only in-frame clones and is missing some. The sample lists 150,000 to 200,000 clones; roughly 70% were seen once. Treatment: oral pan-JAK inhibitor, 5-10 mg twice daily. Sequenced here: CD4+ T cells sorted from blood, sampled between weeks 49 and 50, from a patient treated with tofacitinib. The clonotype was recovered from a human donor with alopecia areata.

This CDR3 reads CASSPHSVYGYTF. CDR3 coding DNA: TGTGCCAGCAGCCCCCACAGCGTCTATGGCTACACCTTC. V usage is TRBV9 and J usage is TRBJ1-2, with D unresolved. CDR1 and CDR2 (germline): SGDLS, YYNGEE. The CDR3 totals 13 residues. V lost 4 bases and J lost 4, with 11 bases in between.